This T cell receptor beta chain was captured in a study of T cell repertoires and HLA-DP antigens. Whole-study context: DNA input averaged roughly 210 ng in sorted CD137+CD4+ and roughly 1,100 ng in pre-culture CD4+.

The CDR3 contains 13 residues. Trimming pared 4 bases from V and 0 bases from J, leaving 5 bases between. The PCR primers covered 54 TRBV and 13 TRBJ segments. Sequencing was performed with immunoSEQ multiplex PCR; in TCRdb, only in-frame clones are kept and a portion is missing. The sample comprises over 100,000 clones, over 90% of which are singletons, and about 0.27% rests with the top ten. Points from the study as a whole: The CD4+ repertoire was not split into naive and memory. Average cumulative frequency of previously undetected clones was approximately 34% against one allele and 45% to 65% against the other.

A word on this clone: The antigen is undetermined.

This chain connects TRBV5-3 to TRBJ1-3; D is uncertain. Being an ORF, TRBV5-3 has a function that is uncertain. Sequencing was done on a sample of CD4+ T cells from PBMCs. The TCR sequence derives from a young woman in good health and CMV-seronegative. The CDR3 bases are TGTGCCAGAAGCCAAAACTCTGGAAACACCATATATTTT. Protein sequence: CARSQNSGNTIYF.